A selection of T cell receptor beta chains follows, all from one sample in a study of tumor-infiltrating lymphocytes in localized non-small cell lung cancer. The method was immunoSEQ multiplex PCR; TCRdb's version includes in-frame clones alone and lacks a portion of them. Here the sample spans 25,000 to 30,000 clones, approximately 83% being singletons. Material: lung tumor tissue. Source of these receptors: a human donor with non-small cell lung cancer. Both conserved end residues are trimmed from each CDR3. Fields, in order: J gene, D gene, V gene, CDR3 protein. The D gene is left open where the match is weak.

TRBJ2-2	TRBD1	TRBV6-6	ASSYPGGTGELF
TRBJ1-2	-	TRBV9	ASSVDPTAGDRDGYT
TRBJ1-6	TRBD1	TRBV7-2	ASSFGGGQAGPLH
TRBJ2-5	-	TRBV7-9	ASSLSGRGHQETQY
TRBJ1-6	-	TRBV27	ASSAPGLGYSPLH
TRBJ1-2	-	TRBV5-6	ASSRDGRNYGYT
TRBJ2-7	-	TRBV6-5	ASSYPGRFEQY
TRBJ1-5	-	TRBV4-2	ASSQDQDGLKPQH
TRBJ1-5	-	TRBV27	ASSWWRDQPQH
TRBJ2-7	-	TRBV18	ASSPGSGYEQY